This record covers a single TCR beta chain. This sample stems from a study of blood T cell repertoires in COVID-19. Germline CDR1 ENHRY, CDR2 SYGVKD. V lost 7 bases to trimming and J lost 1 base; unmatched junction nucleotides: 3. CDR3 length: 13 amino acids. Profiled with immunoSEQ multiplex PCR; TCRdb holds only in-frame clones, not every one. Of about 170,000 clones in the sample, roughly 93% were seen once. V usage is TRBV10-3 and J usage is TRBJ1-1; 7 positions agree with TRBD1. The specimen was peripheral blood. This clonotype was sampled from a man younger than 35 with COVID-19, enrolled during active disease. The CDR3 DNA is TGTGCCATCAATCGGGACAGGAACACTGAAGCTTTCTTT. It is translated as CAINRDRNTEAFF.